Listed below are T cell receptor beta chains from one sample, sequenced in a study of T cell responses to AZD1222 COVID-19 vaccine. This table comes from immunoSEQ multiplex PCR, and its TCRdb copy is limited to in-frame clones, with some not included. Here the sample spans 50,000 to 60,000 clones, roughly 80% being singletons. Sample: peripheral blood, taken 28 days after the second AZD1222 dose. Receptors were obtained from an adult who received the AZD1222 COVID-19 vaccine. Both conserved end residues are part of each CDR3. The D gene is left open where the match is weak. The size entry is marked missing in some rows and otherwise reads once, few, many or a size class.

13	.	TRBV6-1	.	TRBJ1-2	TGTGCCAGCAGTGATGATGGGGGATATGGCTACACCTTC	CASSDDGGYGYTF
12	.	TRBV2	.	TRBJ1-2	TGTGCCAGCAGACAGACGAACTATGGCTACACCTTC	CASRQTNYGYTF
15	few	TRBV5-1	.	TRBJ1-5	TGCGCCAGCAGCCCGGGGGACCGGGAGGGTCAGCCCCAGCATTTT	CASSPGDREGQPQHF
13	.	TRBV2	.	TRBJ1-2	TGTGCCAGCAGTGAAGTACAGGGTGGCGGCTACACCTTC	CASSEVQGGGYTF
13	.	TRBV10-3	TRBD1	TRBJ1-5	TGTGCCATCAGGGGACAGTTCAATCAGCCCCAGCATTTT	CAIRGQFNQPQHF
18	.	TRBV7-2	.	TRBJ2-3	TGTGCCAGCAGCGGCGGGGGAGGCGGGAGTACAGGGACAGATACGCAGTATTTT	CASSGGGGGSTGTDTQYF
18	.	TRBV21-1	.	TRBJ2-2	TGTGCCAGCAGCAAAGAATTGAACCAGGGACAGAACACCGGGGAGCTGTTTTTT	CASSKELNQGQNTGELFF
12	.	TRBV12-3/TRBV12-4	.	TRBJ2-7	TGTGCCAGCAGTATGACCGGGAGAGAGCAGTACTTC	CASSMTGREQYF
15	.	TRBV30	.	TRBJ1-2	TGTGCCTGGAGTGTAACAGCCGGCAACGACTATGGCTACACCTTC	CAWSVTAGNDYGYTF
14	few	TRBV2	TRBD1	TRBJ2-1	TGTGCCAGCAGTGAAGGGGACAGGGAGGATGAGCAGTTCTTC	CASSEGDREDEQFF
14	once	TRBV6-2/TRBV6-3	.	TRBJ1-1	TGTGCCAGCAGCTTCAGGGCTGGGGGGACTGAAGCTTTCTTT	CASSFRAGGTEAFF
16	.	TRBV18	.	TRBJ1-3	TGTGCCAGCTCACCACGGGGGGGGACCCCTGGAAACACCATATATTTT	CASSPRGGTPGNTIYF
19	.	TRBV24-1	.	TRBJ1-5	TGTGCCACCAGTGATTTGCAGTGTAGGGCGCCGACCTCCAATCAGCCCCAGCATTTT	CATSDLQCRAPTSNQPQHF
12	.	TRBV11-2	TRBD1	TRBJ1-2	TGTGCCAGCAGCTTAGCCCAGGGGGCTGGCACCTTC	CASSLAQGAGTF
14	.	TRBV7-2	.	TRBJ2-1	TGTGCCAGCAGCTCCAGGGTCTCCTACAATGAGCAGTTCTTC	CASSSRVSYNEQFF
16	.	TRBV27	.	TRBJ2-3	TGTGCCAGCAGTTTATCTATACAGGGCGCCTTTGGTACGCAGTATTTT	CASSLSIQGAFGTQYF
16	.	TRBV9	.	TRBJ2-2	TGTGCCAGCAGCGTAGGTCTCATGGGGTCCACCGGGGAGCTGTTTTTT	CASSVGLMGSTGELFF
16	.	TRBV11-3	.	TRBJ2-1	TGTGCCAGCAGCTTAAGTCTCCCCCTGGGCAGGGGTGAGCAGTTCTTC	CASSLSLPLGRGEQFF
13	.	TRBV2	.	TRBJ1-1	TGTGCCAGCGGAGTGGTCAGGGCCGGTGGGGCTTTCTTT	CASGVVRAGGAFF
15	.	TRBV5-1	TRBD1	TRBJ1-1	TGCGCCAGCAGCTACCGACAGGGGACCTCCACTGAAGCTTTCTTT	CASSYRQGTSTEAFF
21	.	TRBV6-2/TRBV6-3	TRBD2	TRBJ2-3	TGTGCCAGCAGTTACCCCGACAGGTCCACTAGCGGGAGGGCCGGCACAGATACGCAGTATTTT	CASSYPDRSTSGRAGTDTQYF
15	once	TRBV15	.	TRBJ2-2	TGTGCCACCAGCAGAGATAAGGGGACGGCCGGGGAGCTGTTTTTT	CATSRDKGTAGELFF
15	.	TRBV27	.	TRBJ1-2	TGTGCCAGCAGTCTCAAGATCGGGATTAACTATGGCTACACCTTC	CASSLKIGINYGYTF
14	.	TRBV5-6	.	TRBJ1-1	TGTGCCAGCGTCGAACGGGGGGTGAACACTGAAGCTTTCTTT	CASVERGVNTEAFF
17	.	TRBV2	TRBD2	TRBJ2-1	TGTGCCAGCAGTCCCACCGGGCGGGGGGGCCTCTACAATGAGCAGTTCTTC	CASSPTGRGGLYNEQFF
15	few	TRBV11-1	TRBD1	TRBJ2-2	TGTGCCAGCAGCTTAACCGCAGGGGGCACGGGGGAGCTGTTTTTT	CASSLTAGGTGELFF
16	few	TRBV7-2	TRBD2	TRBJ2-7	TGTGCCAGCAGCCCCCCCGGGCTAGCGGGGAACAACGAGCAGTACTTC	CASSPPGLAGNNEQYF
15	.	TRBV6-2/TRBV6-3	.	TRBJ1-5	TGTGCCAGCAGTCCGGGACATAATAGCAATCAGCCCCAGCATTTT	CASSPGHNSNQPQHF
14	.	TRBV24-1	.	TRBJ1-2	TGTGCCACCGGTAAAGTGGGGCCTCGATATGGCTACACCTTC	CATGKVGPRYGYTF
16	.	TRBV13	TRBD1	TRBJ1-4	TGTGCCAGCAGCTTAGCGAACAGGGGGACTAATGAAAAACTGTTTTTT	CASSLANRGTNEKLFF
15	.	TRBV11-2	.	TRBJ2-7	TGTGCCAGCAGCTTCGGGGCTAGCGCCTTCTACGAGCAGTACTTC	CASSFGASAFYEQYF
16	.	TRBV3-1/TRBV3-2	TRBD1	TRBJ1-1	TGTGCCAGCAGCCAAGCCCGCGGGACAGTGAACACTGAAGCTTTCTTT	CASSQARGTVNTEAFF
14	.	TRBV28	TRBD1	TRBJ1-5	TGTGCCAGCAGTCCAACAGGGGGCGGTCAGCCCCAGCATTTT	CASSPTGGGQPQHF
15	.	TRBV6-5	.	TRBJ1-5	TGTGCCAGCAGTTACTCGGGGGAGGACAATCAGCCCCAGCATTTT	CASSYSGEDNQPQHF
17	once	TRBV19	TRBD2	TRBJ2-1	TGTGCCAGTAGTATAGGTAGACTAGCGGGAGGGGGGAATGAGCAGTTCTTC	CASSIGRLAGGGNEQFF
14	once	TRBV29-1	TRBD1	TRBJ2-7	TGCAGCGTTGAAGTCGGGACAGGACTCCCGGAGCAGTACTTC	CSVEVGTGLPEQYF
15	.	TRBV28	.	TRBJ1-5	TGTGCCAGCAGTTTAGTGGGCCTGAAGAATCAGCCCCAGCATTTT	CASSLVGLKNQPQHF